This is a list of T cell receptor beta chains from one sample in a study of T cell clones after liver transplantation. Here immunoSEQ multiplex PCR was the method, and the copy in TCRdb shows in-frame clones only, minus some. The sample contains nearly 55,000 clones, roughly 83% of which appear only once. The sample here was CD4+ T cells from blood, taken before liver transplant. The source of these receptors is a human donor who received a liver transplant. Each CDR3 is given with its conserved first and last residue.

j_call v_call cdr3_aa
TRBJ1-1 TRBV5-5 CASSLFGQVEAFF
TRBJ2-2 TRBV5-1 CASSLEPGLKNTGELFF
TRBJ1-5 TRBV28 CASSLGQGLGSTFDQPQHF
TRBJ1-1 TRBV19 CASSHRSGPNTEAFF
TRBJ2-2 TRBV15 CATSRYGQGAGGELFF
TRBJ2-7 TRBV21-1 CASSLRRGQCYEQYF
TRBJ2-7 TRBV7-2 CASSLASGRSSYEQYF
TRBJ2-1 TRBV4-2 CASSPWSGINEQFF
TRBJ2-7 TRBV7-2 CASSSRQGTPQYF
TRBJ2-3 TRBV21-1 CASGAGDSRPDTQYF
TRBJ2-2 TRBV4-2 CASSLNPGRSGELFF
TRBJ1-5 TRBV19 CASSPEVGRRLGQPQHF
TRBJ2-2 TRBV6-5 CASRPPEGELFF
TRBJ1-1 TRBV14 CASSHNRREAFF
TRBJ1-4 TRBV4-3 CASSQANEKLFF
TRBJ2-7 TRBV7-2 CASSLAGVTYEQYF
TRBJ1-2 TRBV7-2 CASSFPGSKGGYTF
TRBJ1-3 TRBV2 CASSSPWSSGNTIYF
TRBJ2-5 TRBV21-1 CASSKVSSGGAETQYF
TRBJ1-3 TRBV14 CASSRQLGDTIYF
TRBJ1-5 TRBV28 CASSGSNQPQHF
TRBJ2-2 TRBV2 CASSVRGAGELFF
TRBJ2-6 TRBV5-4 CASSLDSRRAFSGANVLTF
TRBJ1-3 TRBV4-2 CASSQVGSSSGNTIYF
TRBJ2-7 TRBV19 CASSMGGQVRSYEQYF
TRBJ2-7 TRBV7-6 CASSLGGTAFEQYF
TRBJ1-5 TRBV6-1 CASSAVGSSNQPQHF
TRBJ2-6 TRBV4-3 CASSQVPSDGANVLTF
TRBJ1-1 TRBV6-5 CASSSDGHPGNTEAFF
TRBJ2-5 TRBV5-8 CASSLVAGVETQYF
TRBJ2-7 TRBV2 CASSGREQYF
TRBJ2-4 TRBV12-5 CASGSPGRLAKNIQYF
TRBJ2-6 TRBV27 CASSLTSRLAGHSGANVLTF
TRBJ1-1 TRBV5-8 CASSYGQELTEAFF
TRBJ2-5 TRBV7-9 CASSFTGGEETQYF
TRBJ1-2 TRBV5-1 CASSEPTNYGYTF
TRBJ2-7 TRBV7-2 CASSHGTSGGLITYEQYF
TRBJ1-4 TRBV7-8 CASNKDRSNEKLFF
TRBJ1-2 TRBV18 CASSPSEGKPNYGYTF
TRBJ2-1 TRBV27 CASSFYRGPYNEQFF
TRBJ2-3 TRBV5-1 CASSRPDSPTDTQYF